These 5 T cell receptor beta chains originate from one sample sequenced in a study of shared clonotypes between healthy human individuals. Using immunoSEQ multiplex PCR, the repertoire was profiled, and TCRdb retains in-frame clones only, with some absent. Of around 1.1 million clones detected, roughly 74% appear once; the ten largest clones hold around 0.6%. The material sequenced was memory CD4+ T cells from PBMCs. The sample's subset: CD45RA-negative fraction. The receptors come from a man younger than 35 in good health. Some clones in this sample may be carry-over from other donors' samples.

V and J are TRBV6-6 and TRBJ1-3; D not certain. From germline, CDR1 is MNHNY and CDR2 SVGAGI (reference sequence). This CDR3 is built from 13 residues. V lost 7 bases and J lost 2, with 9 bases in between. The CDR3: CASTTYPGNTIYF. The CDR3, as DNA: TGTGCCAGCACAACATATCCTGGAAACACCATATATTTT.

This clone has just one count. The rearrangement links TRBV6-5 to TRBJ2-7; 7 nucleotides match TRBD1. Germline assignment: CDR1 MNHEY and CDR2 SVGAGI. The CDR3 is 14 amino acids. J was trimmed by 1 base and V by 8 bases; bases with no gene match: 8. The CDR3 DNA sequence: TGTGCCAGCCGCGACAGGGTTCGGTCCTACGAGCAGTACTTC. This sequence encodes CASRDRVRSYEQYF.

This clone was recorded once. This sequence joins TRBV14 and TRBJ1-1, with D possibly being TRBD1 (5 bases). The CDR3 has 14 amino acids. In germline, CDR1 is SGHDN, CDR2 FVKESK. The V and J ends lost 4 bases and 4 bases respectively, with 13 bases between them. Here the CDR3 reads CASSPLGGSTEAFF. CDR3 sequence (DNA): TGTGCCAGCAGCCCGCTCGGGGGATCCACTGAAGCTTTCTTT.

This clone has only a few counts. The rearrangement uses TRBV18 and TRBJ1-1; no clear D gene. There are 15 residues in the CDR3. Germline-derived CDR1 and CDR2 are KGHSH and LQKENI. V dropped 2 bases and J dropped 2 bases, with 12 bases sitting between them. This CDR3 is CASSPINPINTEAFF. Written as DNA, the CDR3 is TGTGCCAGCTCACCAATTAACCCGATTAACACTGAAGCTTTCTTT. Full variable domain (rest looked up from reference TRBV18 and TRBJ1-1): NAGVMQNPRHLVRRRGQEARLRCSPMKGHSHVYWYRQLPEEGLKFMVYLQKENIIDESGMPKERFSAEFPKEGPSILRIQQVVRGDSAAYFCASSPINPINTEAFFGQGTRLTVV.

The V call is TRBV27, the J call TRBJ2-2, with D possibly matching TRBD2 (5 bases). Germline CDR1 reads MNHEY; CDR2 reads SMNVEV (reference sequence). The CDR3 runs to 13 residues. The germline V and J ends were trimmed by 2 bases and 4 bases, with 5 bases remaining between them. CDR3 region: CASSLEGTGELFF. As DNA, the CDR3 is TGTGCCAGCAGTTTAGAGGGCACCGGGGAGCTGTTTTTT.